This T cell receptor beta chain originates from a study of blood T cell repertoires in COVID-19. Overall study: PBMCs, B-cell-depleted T cells, or T cells provided the cDNA or gDNA that made up the material.

This clone turned up a few times. Original data processing: Reference gene primers were amplified, and this amplification served to estimate nucleated cell counts. Sequencing used immunoSEQ multiplex PCR; TCRdb keeps in-frame clones, though not all of them. D and trimming were read from the DNA, whereas the V and J calls and clone size are those reported in that table. The repertoire holds about 430,000 clones, with around 89% as singletons. The CDR3 sequence is 14 residues long. Trimming left V 7 bases short and J 2 bases short, with 14 bases between. CDR1 is LGHNT and CDR2 is FRNRAP in the germline V gene.

The V call is TRBV12-5, the J call TRBJ1-1; D uncertain. This receptor was taken from a man in his thirties or forties who had recovered from COVID-19. Sequencing was carried out using PBMCs or T cells enriched from blood (not recorded which). The DNA of the CDR3 is TGTGCTAGTGTTCCGGGGTATGGAAACACTGAAGCTTTCTTT. Translated, it gives CASVPGYGNTEAFF.